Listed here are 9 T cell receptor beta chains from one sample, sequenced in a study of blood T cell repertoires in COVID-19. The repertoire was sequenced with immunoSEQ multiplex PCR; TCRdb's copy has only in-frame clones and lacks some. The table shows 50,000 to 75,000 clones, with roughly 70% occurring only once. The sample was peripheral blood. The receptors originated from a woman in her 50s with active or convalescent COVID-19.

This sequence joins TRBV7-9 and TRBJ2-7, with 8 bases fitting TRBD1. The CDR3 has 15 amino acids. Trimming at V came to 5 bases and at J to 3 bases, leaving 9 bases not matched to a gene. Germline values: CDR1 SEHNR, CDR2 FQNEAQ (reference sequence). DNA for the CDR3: TGTGCCAGCAGCCCCTTTGCGGACAGGGTCTACGAGCAGTACTTC. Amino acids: CASSPFADRVYEQYF.

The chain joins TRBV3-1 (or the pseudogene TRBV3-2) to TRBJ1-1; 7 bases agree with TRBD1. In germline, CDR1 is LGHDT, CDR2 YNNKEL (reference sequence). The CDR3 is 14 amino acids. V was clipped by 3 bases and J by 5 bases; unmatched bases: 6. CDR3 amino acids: CASSQRAGGTEAFF. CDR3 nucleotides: TGTGCCAGCAGCCAGAGGGCAGGGGGAACTGAAGCTTTCTTT.

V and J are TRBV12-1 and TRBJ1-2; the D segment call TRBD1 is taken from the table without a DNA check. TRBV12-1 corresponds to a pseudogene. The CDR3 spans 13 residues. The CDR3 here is CASSFDWGLGYTF. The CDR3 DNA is TGTGCCAGCAGCTTTGATTGGGGCCTCGGCTACACCTTC.

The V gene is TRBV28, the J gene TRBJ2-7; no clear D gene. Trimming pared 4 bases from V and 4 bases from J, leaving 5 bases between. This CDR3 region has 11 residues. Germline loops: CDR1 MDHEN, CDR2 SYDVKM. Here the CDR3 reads CASSSRYEQYF. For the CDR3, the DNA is TGTGCCAGCAGTTCTCGTTACGAGCAGTACTTC.

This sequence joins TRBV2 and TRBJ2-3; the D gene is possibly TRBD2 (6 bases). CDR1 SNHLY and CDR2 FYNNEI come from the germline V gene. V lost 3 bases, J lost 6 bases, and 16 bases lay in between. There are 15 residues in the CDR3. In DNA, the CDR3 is TGTGCCAGCAGTGAGGCCCATGCTGGGGGGGATACGCAGTATTTT. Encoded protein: CASSEAHAGGDTQYF.

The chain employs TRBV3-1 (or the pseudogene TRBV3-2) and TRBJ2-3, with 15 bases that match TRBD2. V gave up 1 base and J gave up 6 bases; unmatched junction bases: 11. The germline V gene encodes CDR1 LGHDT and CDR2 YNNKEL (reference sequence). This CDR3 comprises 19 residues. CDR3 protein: CASSQAPRTSGRARDTQYF. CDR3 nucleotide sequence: TGTGCCAGCAGCCAAGCCCCTCGGACTAGCGGGAGGGCTCGGGATACGCAGTATTTT.

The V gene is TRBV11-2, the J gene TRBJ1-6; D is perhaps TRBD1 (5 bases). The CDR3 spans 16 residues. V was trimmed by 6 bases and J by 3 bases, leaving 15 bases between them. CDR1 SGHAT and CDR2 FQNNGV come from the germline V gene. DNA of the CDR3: TGTGCCAGCAGGTCCAGCGGGGCGGGCTATAATTCACCCCTCCACTTT. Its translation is CASRSSGAGYNSPLHF.

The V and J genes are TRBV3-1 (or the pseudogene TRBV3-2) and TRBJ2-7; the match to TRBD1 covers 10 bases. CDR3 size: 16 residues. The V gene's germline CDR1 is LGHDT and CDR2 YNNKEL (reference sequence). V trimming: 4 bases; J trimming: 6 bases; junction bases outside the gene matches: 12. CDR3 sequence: CASSLGPPGQGSEQYF. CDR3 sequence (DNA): TGTGCCAGCAGCCTCGGACCCCCGGGACAGGGGAGCGAGCAGTACTTC.

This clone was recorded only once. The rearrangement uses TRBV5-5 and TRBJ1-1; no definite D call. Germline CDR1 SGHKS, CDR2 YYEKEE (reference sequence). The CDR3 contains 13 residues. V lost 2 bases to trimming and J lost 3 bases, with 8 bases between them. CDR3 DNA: TGTGCCAGCAGCTTTAGTAGTGACACTGAAGCTTTCTTT. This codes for CASSFSSDTEAFF. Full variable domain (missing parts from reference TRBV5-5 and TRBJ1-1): DAGVTQSPTHLIKTRGQQVTLRCSPISGHKSVSWYQQVLGQGPQFIFQYYEKEERGRGNFPDRFSARQFPNYSSELNVNALLLGDSALYLCASSFSSDTEAFFGQGTRLTVV.